This T cell receptor (beta chain) derives from a study of CD8 T cells in Susac syndrome. Study information: Active disease was present in about 6 of the sequenced Susac syndrome patients, whereas roughly 8 of them were in remission. At the time their blood was drawn, patients with Susac syndrome were either therapy-naive, on corticosteroids (with some of them also receiving intravenous immunoglobulin), or on intravenous immunoglobulin alone.

There are 11 residues in the CDR3. Germline CDR1 SGHTA, CDR2 FQGNSA. Trimming took 10 bases from V and 6 from J, leaving 10 bases between them. The authors reverse transcribed roughly 0.5 to 1 ug RNA with random hexamers. The method of amplification for TCR beta CDR3 was immunoSEQ multiplex PCR, covering 54 Vbeta and 13 Jbeta. MiXCR, applied by TCRdb to the immunoSEQ multiplex PCR reads, yields one record per CDR3 protein. The sample records more than 150,000 distinct CDR3 sequences, roughly 95% being singletons. The chain couples TRBV7-2 to TRBJ1-5; D ambiguous. The sequenced sample was CD4+ T cells from PBMCs. The TCR comes from a human donor with Susac syndrome. Written as DNA, the CDR3 is TGTGCCATCGGGGAAGGTCAGCCCCAGCATTTT. It specifies CAIGEGQPQHF.